This is a list of T cell receptor beta chains from one sample in a study of T cell responses to AZD1222 COVID-19 vaccine. Clones were sequenced by immunoSEQ multiplex PCR, and TCRdb holds only the in-frame ones, with some missing. The sample contains about 89,000 clones, under 95% of which appear only once. The sequences come from peripheral blood, collected on day 0 of MenACWY control vaccination. The source of these receptors is an adult in good health. Both conserved end residues are part of each CDR3. The order of the fields is V gene, clone size, D gene, J gene, CDR3 DNA, CDR3 protein. D genes are given only for firm matches. The size of a clone is reported for some rows only, either as once, few or many, or as a class for expanded clones.

v_call: TRBV30; clone_size: NA; d_call: TRBD2; j_call: TRBJ2-1; cdr3_nt: TGTGCCTGGAGTGTTGAGTCTAGCGGGCGGGTATACAATGAGCAGTTCTTC; cdr3_aa: CAWSVESSGRVYNEQFF
v_call: TRBV7-2; clone_size: NA; d_call: TRBD2; j_call: TRBJ2-7; cdr3_nt: TGTGCCAGCAGCCAAATGACTAGCGGGGGGATCTACGAGCAGTACTTC; cdr3_aa: CASSQMTSGGIYEQYF
v_call: TRBV18; clone_size: once; d_call: TRBD1; j_call: TRBJ1-4; cdr3_nt: TGTGCCAGCTCACCGAGGACAGGGGCTAATGAAAAACTGTTTTTT; cdr3_aa: CASSPRTGANEKLFF
v_call: TRBV18; clone_size: NA; d_call: TRBD2; j_call: TRBJ2-3; cdr3_nt: TGTGCCAGCTCAAGAAGACTAGCGGGAGCTTCAGATACGCAGTATTTT; cdr3_aa: CASSRRLAGASDTQYF
v_call: TRBV7-3; clone_size: NA; d_call: NA; j_call: TRBJ1-2; cdr3_nt: TGTGCCAGCAGCCGTCAGGGACGGGATGGCTACACCTTC; cdr3_aa: CASSRQGRDGYTF
v_call: TRBV18; clone_size: once; d_call: NA; j_call: TRBJ2-7; cdr3_nt: TGTGCCAGCTCAACTTTTGAGGGACCCTACGAGCAGTACTTC; cdr3_aa: CASSTFEGPYEQYF
v_call: TRBV6-1; clone_size: NA; d_call: NA; j_call: TRBJ1-1; cdr3_nt: TGTGCCAGCAGTGATGGCCAAAGGGCTGAAGCTTTCTTT; cdr3_aa: CASSDGQRAEAFF
v_call: TRBV27; clone_size: NA; d_call: TRBD2; j_call: TRBJ2-3; cdr3_nt: TGTGCCAGCAGTCCGACTGGGGCGGGGGCAGATACGCAGTATTTT; cdr3_aa: CASSPTGAGADTQYF
v_call: TRBV27; clone_size: NA; d_call: NA; j_call: TRBJ1-6; cdr3_nt: TGTGCCAGCAGCCGCAGGGTGACCACATCGGAATCCCTCCACTTT; cdr3_aa: CASSRRVTTSESLHF
v_call: TRBV29-1; clone_size: NA; d_call: NA; j_call: TRBJ1-1; cdr3_nt: TGCAGCGTTGTTTGGGGGAGGACTGAAGCTTTCTTT; cdr3_aa: CSVVWGRTEAFF
v_call: TRBV7-2; clone_size: NA; d_call: NA; j_call: TRBJ1-6; cdr3_nt: TGTGCCAGCAGCCGCCCCAGGGCCACCCTCCACTTT; cdr3_aa: CASSRPRATLHF
v_call: TRBV28; clone_size: NA; d_call: TRBD1; j_call: TRBJ1-4; cdr3_nt: TGTGCCAGCAGTTCCGGGGGACAGAGCAATGAAAAACTGTTTTTT; cdr3_aa: CASSSGGQSNEKLFF
v_call: TRBV10-3; clone_size: NA; d_call: TRBD1; j_call: TRBJ1-1; cdr3_nt: TGTGCCATCATGCCGGGACAGGGGACTAACACTGAAGCTTTCTTT; cdr3_aa: CAIMPGQGTNTEAFF
v_call: TRBV28; clone_size: NA; d_call: NA; j_call: TRBJ1-1; cdr3_nt: TGTGCCAGCTCGAGTTTTGAAGCTTTCTTT; cdr3_aa: CASSSFEAFF
v_call: TRBV6-2/TRBV6-3; clone_size: NA; d_call: NA; j_call: TRBJ1-5; cdr3_nt: TGTGCCAGCAGTTACCTCACGGCAGGCAATCAGCCCCAGCATTTT; cdr3_aa: CASSYLTAGNQPQHF
v_call: TRBV21-1; clone_size: NA; d_call: NA; j_call: TRBJ2-7; cdr3_nt: TGTGCCAGCAGCTCTTACCCAGGGACAATTTCCTACGAGCAGTACTTC; cdr3_aa: CASSSYPGTISYEQYF
v_call: TRBV5-1; clone_size: NA; d_call: NA; j_call: TRBJ2-5; cdr3_nt: TGCGCCAGCAGCTTGGGACACGGGCCTCGGGAGACCCAGTACTTC; cdr3_aa: CASSLGHGPRETQYF
v_call: TRBV7-3; clone_size: NA; d_call: NA; j_call: TRBJ2-2; cdr3_nt: TGTGCCAGCAGCTTCCGTGGCGCCGGGGAGCTGTTTTTT; cdr3_aa: CASSFRGAGELFF
v_call: TRBV10-1; clone_size: NA; d_call: NA; j_call: TRBJ2-5; cdr3_nt: TGCGCCAGCAGTGATGGGTCTGGGCAAGAGACCCAGTACTTC; cdr3_aa: CASSDGSGQETQYF
v_call: TRBV13; clone_size: NA; d_call: TRBD2; j_call: TRBJ2-7; cdr3_nt: TGTGCCAGCAGCTTAACTAGCGGGAGGTACGAGCAGTACTTC; cdr3_aa: CASSLTSGRYEQYF
v_call: TRBV9; clone_size: NA; d_call: NA; j_call: TRBJ1-2; cdr3_nt: TGTGCCAGCAGCGCTAAACGGGAGAGGGCTTGGGGCTACACCTTC; cdr3_aa: CASSAKRERAWGYTF
v_call: TRBV3-1/TRBV3-2; clone_size: few; d_call: TRBD1; j_call: TRBJ2-1; cdr3_nt: TGTGCCAGCAGCCCCAATCGAGGGGGCCCCCTTTACAATGAGCAGTTCTTC; cdr3_aa: CASSPNRGGPLYNEQFF
v_call: TRBV10-3; clone_size: NA; d_call: NA; j_call: TRBJ2-1; cdr3_nt: TGTGCCATCTGGCAGAGCTCCTACAATGAGCAGTTCTTC; cdr3_aa: CAIWQSSYNEQFF
v_call: TRBV5-1; clone_size: NA; d_call: NA; j_call: TRBJ1-6; cdr3_nt: TGCGCCAGCAGCAAACGGGCGGAGAGCTCCTATAATTCACCCCTCCACTTT; cdr3_aa: CASSKRAESSYNSPLHF
v_call: TRBV6-5; clone_size: NA; d_call: NA; j_call: TRBJ1-2; cdr3_nt: TGTGCCAGCAGTACAGGGAACTATGGCTACACCTTC; cdr3_aa: CASSTGNYGYTF
v_call: TRBV19; clone_size: NA; d_call: TRBD1; j_call: TRBJ1-1; cdr3_nt: TGTGCCAGTAATCCGGACAGGGGAAACACTGAAGCTTTCTTT; cdr3_aa: CASNPDRGNTEAFF
v_call: TRBV13; clone_size: NA; d_call: NA; j_call: TRBJ2-7; cdr3_nt: TGTGCCAGCAGCTTAGTAACACCCAATGCGCGGGAGCAGTACTTC; cdr3_aa: CASSLVTPNAREQYF
v_call: TRBV4-2; clone_size: NA; d_call: NA; j_call: TRBJ1-6; cdr3_nt: TGTGCCAGCAGCCAAGACACGGGGCAGGATTCACCCCTCCACTTT; cdr3_aa: CASSQDTGQDSPLHF
v_call: TRBV18; clone_size: NA; d_call: NA; j_call: TRBJ1-1; cdr3_nt: TGTGCCAGCTCACTCACAGGGATTCAAGACACTGAAGCTTTCTTT; cdr3_aa: CASSLTGIQDTEAFF
v_call: TRBV28; clone_size: few; d_call: TRBD1; j_call: TRBJ2-1; cdr3_nt: TGTGCCAGCAGTTTGAACCGACCGGGACAGGGGTACAATGAGCAGTTCTTC; cdr3_aa: CASSLNRPGQGYNEQFF
v_call: TRBV7-2; clone_size: once; d_call: NA; j_call: TRBJ1-2; cdr3_nt: TGTGCCAGCAGCGGACGGATTGAATATGGCTACACCTTC; cdr3_aa: CASSGRIEYGYTF
v_call: TRBV19; clone_size: NA; d_call: NA; j_call: TRBJ1-2; cdr3_nt: TGTGCCAGTAGTGGACCCAGGTCGGGCATGGATGGCTACACCTTC; cdr3_aa: CASSGPRSGMDGYTF
v_call: TRBV6-5; clone_size: NA; d_call: NA; j_call: TRBJ1-5; cdr3_nt: TGTGCCAGCAGCTCCCTCCACGGGGGAGGGCAGCCCCAGCATTTT; cdr3_aa: CASSSLHGGGQPQHF
v_call: TRBV7-9; clone_size: NA; d_call: TRBD2; j_call: TRBJ2-3; cdr3_nt: TGTGCCAGCACCCCCGGGGCGGGAGGATGGAATACGCAGTATTTT; cdr3_aa: CASTPGAGGWNTQYF
v_call: TRBV6-2/TRBV6-3; clone_size: NA; d_call: NA; j_call: TRBJ2-5; cdr3_nt: TGTGCCAGCAGTTCAGCTAGCGCCGAAGAGACCCAGTACTTC; cdr3_aa: CASSSASAEETQYF
v_call: TRBV7-9; clone_size: NA; d_call: NA; j_call: TRBJ2-1; cdr3_nt: TGTGCCAGCAGCCCTTGGACAGACCTGGGGGAGCAGTTCTTC; cdr3_aa: CASSPWTDLGEQFF
v_call: TRBV7-9; clone_size: once; d_call: TRBD1; j_call: TRBJ2-7; cdr3_nt: TGTGCCAGCAGCGGAGGTCGGGACAGATACGAGCAGTACTTC; cdr3_aa: CASSGGRDRYEQYF
v_call: TRBV6-5; clone_size: NA; d_call: NA; j_call: TRBJ2-2; cdr3_nt: TGTGCCAGCAGTTACTCGCCGCCGTTGAACACCGGGGAGCTGTTTTTT; cdr3_aa: CASSYSPPLNTGELFF
v_call: TRBV5-1; clone_size: NA; d_call: NA; j_call: TRBJ1-1; cdr3_nt: TGCGCCAGCAGCTTGGGGGGTGTCACTGAAGCTTTCTTT; cdr3_aa: CASSLGGVTEAFF
v_call: TRBV28; clone_size: NA; d_call: TRBD1; j_call: TRBJ1-5; cdr3_nt: TGTGCCAGCAGTGATGAACAGGGGATAGGCAATCAGCCCCAGCATTTT; cdr3_aa: CASSDEQGIGNQPQHF
v_call: TRBV4-2; clone_size: NA; d_call: NA; j_call: TRBJ1-1; cdr3_nt: TGTGCCAGCAGCCAACCTCCGGGGGCAGGCACTGAAGCTTTCTTT; cdr3_aa: CASSQPPGAGTEAFF
v_call: TRBV18; clone_size: NA; d_call: NA; j_call: TRBJ1-1; cdr3_nt: TGTGCCAGCTCACCTACGACTCAGAACACTGAAGCTTTCTTT; cdr3_aa: CASSPTTQNTEAFF
v_call: TRBV27; clone_size: NA; d_call: NA; j_call: TRBJ1-2; cdr3_nt: TGTGCCAGCAGTTTGGGGGGCAGGGTCGACAATGGCTACACCTTC; cdr3_aa: CASSLGGRVDNGYTF
v_call: TRBV5-6; clone_size: NA; d_call: TRBD1; j_call: TRBJ1-2; cdr3_nt: TGTGCCAGCAGCTTCCCGGGACAGGGTACTTATGGCTACACCTTC; cdr3_aa: CASSFPGQGTYGYTF
v_call: TRBV6-2/TRBV6-3; clone_size: NA; d_call: NA; j_call: TRBJ1-3; cdr3_nt: TGTGCCAGCAGTTGGCTCCCACCTGGAAACACCATATATTTT; cdr3_aa: CASSWLPPGNTIYF
v_call: TRBV27; clone_size: NA; d_call: TRBD1; j_call: TRBJ2-2; cdr3_nt: TGTGCCAGCAGTAGAACCGGGACAGGGTCCTCCGGGGAGCTGTTTTTT; cdr3_aa: CASSRTGTGSSGELFF
v_call: TRBV7-3; clone_size: NA; d_call: NA; j_call: TRBJ2-3; cdr3_nt: TGTGCCAGCAGCCAGGGGAGGACAGATACGCAGTATTTT; cdr3_aa: CASSQGRTDTQYF
v_call: TRBV5-5; clone_size: NA; d_call: NA; j_call: TRBJ1-4; cdr3_nt: TGTGCCAGCAGCTTGCCCGGGATAAGCGAAAAACTGTTTTTT; cdr3_aa: CASSLPGISEKLFF
v_call: TRBV5-1; clone_size: NA; d_call: NA; j_call: TRBJ2-5; cdr3_nt: TGCGCCAGCAGCTCCGGGGGAGCGGAGACCGAGACCCAGTACTTC; cdr3_aa: CASSSGGAETETQYF
v_call: TRBV12-3/TRBV12-4; clone_size: NA; d_call: NA; j_call: TRBJ2-2; cdr3_nt: TGTGCCAGCCACCGGGACGGTACCGGGGAGCTGTTTTTT; cdr3_aa: CASHRDGTGELFF
v_call: TRBV19; clone_size: NA; d_call: NA; j_call: TRBJ1-2; cdr3_nt: TGTGCCAGTAGTGTGGGACAAGCTGGCAGCTATGGCTACACCTTC; cdr3_aa: CASSVGQAGSYGYTF